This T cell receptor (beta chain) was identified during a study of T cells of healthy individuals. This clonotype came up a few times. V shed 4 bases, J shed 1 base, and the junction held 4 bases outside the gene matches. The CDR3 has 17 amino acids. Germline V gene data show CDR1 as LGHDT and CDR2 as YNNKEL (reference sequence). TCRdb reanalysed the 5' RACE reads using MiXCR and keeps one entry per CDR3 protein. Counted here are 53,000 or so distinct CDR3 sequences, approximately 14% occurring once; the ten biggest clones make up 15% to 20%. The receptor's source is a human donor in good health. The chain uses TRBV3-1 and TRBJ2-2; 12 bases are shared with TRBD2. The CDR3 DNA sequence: TGTGCCAGCAGCCCTCCGGGACTAGCGGGGAACACCGGGGAGCTGTTTTTT. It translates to CASSPPGLAGNTGELFF.